This T cell receptor beta chain was identified in a study of blood T cell repertoires in COVID-19 (TCRdb year 2020). About the full investigation: Samples covering the acute and convalescent phases of COVID-19 were provided by collaborators in the United States, Italy and Spain. The samples were drawn from the first 160 participants of the ongoing ImmuneRACE study and from 1,254 subjects provided by 6 global collaborators. Nearly every sample came with metadata listing a de-identified subject ID, COVID-19 status, age in years and sex. The prospective study material was composed of cDNA or gDNA derived from T cells, B-cell-depleted T cells, or PBMCs. A freely available public database, intended as a resource for researchers studying the immune response to SARS-CoV-2, is where the repertoires were released. Where HLA class I and class II types were available, the types were taken from metadata supplied by the sample provider, not from assay-based typing. Subjects who had been exposed to COVID-19, were actively infected with it, or had recovered from it provided the deeply sampled blood TCRbeta repertoires that made up the dataset.

The paper's findings and limits, for the study overall: The amount of clinical and demographic metadata varied by source and participant and was provided uncurated.

TCRbeta CDR3 regions were amplified from genomic DNA using the immunoSEQ Assay, a bias-controlled multiplex PCR. On the study's bioinformatics: The number of nucleated cells in each sample was estimated from the amplification of reference gene primers within the assay. To quantify the absolute abundance of each unique TCRbeta CDR3 rearrangement, sequence reads were collapsed and filtered. For each sample, productive Simpson clonality was calculated as the square root of Simpson's diversity index across productive rearrangements. Held by TCRdb, this immuneACCESS table contains in-frame sequences only and omits some clones. Under half of the omission traces to an unresolved V gene where checked; the cause of the rest is unknown. That table supplies the V and J calls and clone size; D and trimming were determined from the DNA. In all, the sample holds 200,000 to 300,000 clones, and around 84% of those were seen once. In total, the top ten clones hold roughly 1.7% of the sample.

CDR1 and CDR2, per the germline V gene (reference sequence), are LGHDT and YNNKEL. The CDR3 sequence holds 15 residues, the cysteine and phenylalanine included. The read is trimmed to its CDR3 DNA, 45 bases read in frame from base 1. Trimming removed 0 bases from V and 4 bases from J, leaving 12 bases between the germline ends. About this clone: Its cognate antigen has yet to be identified. Qualities for individual bases were not recorded, and no much larger clone is one base off.

Participants in the prospective study were enrolled through a virtual design, were aged about 18 to 100 years, and lived in roughly 24 United States geographic areas. Cohort assignment in the prospective study relied on participant-reported clinical history from a screening survey and a study questionnaire. Recovered participants in ImmuneRACE Cohort 3 were defined by two consecutive negative NP/OP PCR tests, clearance by a healthcare professional, or resolution of symptoms. In the prospective study, whole blood, serum and a nasopharyngeal or oropharyngeal swab were collected from each participant by mobile phlebotomists. Prospective study participants could optionally give additional blood draws and questionnaires over an approximately two-month period. Prospective study blood samples were shipped either frozen or at room temperature before DNA extraction.

Sequenced material: PBMCs or T cells enriched from blood (not recorded which). This TCR came from a man in his forties or fifties who had recovered from COVID-19. The chain joins TRBV3-1 (or the pseudogene TRBV3-2) to TRBJ1-2, with the D gene call left open. DNA sequence: TGTGCCAGCAGCCAAGATTATAGCAGCAGCTATGGCTACACCTTC. Its product reads: CASSQDYSSSYGYTF.